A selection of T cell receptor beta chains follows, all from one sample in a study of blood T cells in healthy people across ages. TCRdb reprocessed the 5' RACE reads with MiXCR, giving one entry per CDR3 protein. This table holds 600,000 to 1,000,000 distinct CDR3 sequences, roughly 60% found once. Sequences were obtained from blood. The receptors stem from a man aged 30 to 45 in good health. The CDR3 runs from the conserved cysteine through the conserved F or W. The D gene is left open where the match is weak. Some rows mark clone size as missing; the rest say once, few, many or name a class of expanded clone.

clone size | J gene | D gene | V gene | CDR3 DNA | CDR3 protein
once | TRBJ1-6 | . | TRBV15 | TGTGCCACCAGCAACGAACAAGGGTATAATTCACCCCTCCACTTT | CATSNEQGYNSPLHF
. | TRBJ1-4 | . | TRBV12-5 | TGTGCTAGTGGCCAAGGCGCAACTAATGAAAAACTGTTTTTT | CASGQGATNEKLFF
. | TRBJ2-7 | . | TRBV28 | TGTGCCAGCAATAGACGGGACCGCTCCTACGAGCAGTACTTC | CASNRRDRSYEQYF
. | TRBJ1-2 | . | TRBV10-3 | TGTGCCATCAGTGAGTCTGGGACGGATGGAGACTATGGCTACACCTTC | CAISESGTDGDYGYTF
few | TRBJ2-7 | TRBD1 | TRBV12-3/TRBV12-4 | TGTGCCAGCAGACGAGCCGGGACAGGGTACTACGAGCAGTACTTC | CASRRAGTGYYEQYF
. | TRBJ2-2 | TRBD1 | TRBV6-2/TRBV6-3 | TGTGCCAGCAGTTCAACAGGGGGCGTCCCCACCGGGGAGCTGTTTTTT | CASSSTGGVPTGELFF
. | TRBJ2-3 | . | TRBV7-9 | TGTGCCAGCAGGACAGTAGCGGATACGCAGTATTTT | CASRTVADTQYF
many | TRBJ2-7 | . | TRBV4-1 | TGCGCCAGCAGCCACGGGATAGGCTCCTACGAGCAGTACTTC | CASSHGIGSYEQYF
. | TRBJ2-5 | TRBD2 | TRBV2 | TGTGCCAGCGAACTAGCGGCGAAAACCCAGTACTTC | CASELAAKTQYF
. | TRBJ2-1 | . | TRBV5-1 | TGCGCCAGCAGCTTCTCCTTGGCCTTGGGGAGTGAGCAGTTCTTC | CASSFSLALGSEQFF
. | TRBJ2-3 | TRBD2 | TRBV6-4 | TGTGCCAGCGCTTTCGGCGGGGGTATAGATACGCAGTATTTT | CASAFGGGIDTQYF
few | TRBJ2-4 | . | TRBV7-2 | TGTGCCAGCAGCTCAACGTGGGGGCCAAACATTCAGTACTTC | CASSSTWGPNIQYF
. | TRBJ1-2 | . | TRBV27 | TGTGCCATATGGACAGATAGCTATGGCTACACCTTC | CAIWTDSYGYTF
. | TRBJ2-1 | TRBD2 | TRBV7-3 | TGTGCCAGCAGCTTAGCGGGAGGGCCAACCCCTGAGCAGTTCTTC | CASSLAGGPTPEQFF
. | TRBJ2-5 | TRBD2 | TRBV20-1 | TGCAGTGCTAGAGAAGGAGGGTTCGGGACTAGCGCAAATCAAGAGACCCAGTACTTC | CSAREGGFGTSANQETQYF
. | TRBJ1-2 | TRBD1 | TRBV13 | TGTGCCAGCAGCTCATATTACAGGGGGAGTGGTACGGATTATGGCTACACCTTC | CASSSYYRGSGTDYGYTF
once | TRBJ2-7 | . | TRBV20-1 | TGCAGTGTGGGGTCCGGAGGACGCGAGCAGTACTTC | CSVGSGGREQYF
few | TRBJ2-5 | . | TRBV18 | TGTGCCAGCTCACCAATCACTGAGACCCAGTACTTC | CASSPITETQYF
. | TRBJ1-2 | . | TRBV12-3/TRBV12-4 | TGTGCCAGCAGCCCAGGGGTGGTCCTGAACTCTGGCTACACCTTC | CASSPGVVLNSGYTF
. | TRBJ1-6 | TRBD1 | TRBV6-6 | TGTGCCAGCAGTCTTCAGGGGGGTGGTTCACCCCTCCACTTT | CASSLQGGGSPLHF
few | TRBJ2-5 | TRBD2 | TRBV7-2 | TGTGCCAGCAGCACGGGACTAGCGGGAGAGACCCAGTACTTC | CASSTGLAGETQYF
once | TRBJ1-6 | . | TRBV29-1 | TGCAGCGCTAGACAGGACGGTAATTCACCCCTCCACTTT | CSARQDGNSPLHF
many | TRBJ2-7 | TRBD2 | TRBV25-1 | TGTGCCAGCGAGGGACTAGCGGTTTACGAGCAGTACTTC | CASEGLAVYEQYF
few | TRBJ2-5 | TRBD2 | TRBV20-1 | TGCAGTGCTAGTAGAGATAGCGGGGGGTACAATGAGCAGTACTTC | CSASRDSGGYNEQYF
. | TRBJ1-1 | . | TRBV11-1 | TGTGCCAGCAGCAGGATCAGGGTTGAAGCTTTCTTT | CASSRIRVEAFF
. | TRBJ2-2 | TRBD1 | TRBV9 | TGTGCCAGCTCGAAGACCGGTTTTGACAGGGGGGACACCGGGGAGCTGTTTTTT | CASSKTGFDRGDTGELFF
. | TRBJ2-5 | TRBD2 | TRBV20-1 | TGCAGTGCTAGTCAAGCGGGAGAAGAGACCCAGTACTTC | CSASQAGEETQYF
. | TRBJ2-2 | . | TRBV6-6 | TGTGCCAGCAGTGACGGGGGCCCCGGGGAGCTGTTTTTT | CASSDGGPGELFF
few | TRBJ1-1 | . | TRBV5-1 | TGCGCCAGCAGCTTTTCCGGGTTGAGCACTGAAGCTTTCTTT | CASSFSGLSTEAFF
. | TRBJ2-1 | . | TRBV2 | TGTGCCTCAATTCAACAAGATTTTTACAATGAGCAGTTCTTC | CASIQQDFYNEQFF
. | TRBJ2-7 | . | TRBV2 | TGTGCCAGCAGTGAAGGCCCTAGCGAGCAGTACTTC | CASSEGPSEQYF
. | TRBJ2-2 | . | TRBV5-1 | TGCGCCAGCAGCGTACCTGTGAGAACCGGGGAGCTGTTTTTT | CASSVPVRTGELFF